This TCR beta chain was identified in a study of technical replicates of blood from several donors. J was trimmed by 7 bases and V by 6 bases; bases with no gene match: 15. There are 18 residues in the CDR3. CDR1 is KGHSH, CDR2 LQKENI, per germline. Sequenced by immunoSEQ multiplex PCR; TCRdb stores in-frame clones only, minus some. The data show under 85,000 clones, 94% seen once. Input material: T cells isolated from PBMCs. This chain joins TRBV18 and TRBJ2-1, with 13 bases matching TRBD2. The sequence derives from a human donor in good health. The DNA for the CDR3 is TGTGCCAGCTCCCGCCGCTCTACGGGACTAGCGGGAAGGAATGAGCAGTTCTTC. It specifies CASSRRSTGLAGRNEQFF.